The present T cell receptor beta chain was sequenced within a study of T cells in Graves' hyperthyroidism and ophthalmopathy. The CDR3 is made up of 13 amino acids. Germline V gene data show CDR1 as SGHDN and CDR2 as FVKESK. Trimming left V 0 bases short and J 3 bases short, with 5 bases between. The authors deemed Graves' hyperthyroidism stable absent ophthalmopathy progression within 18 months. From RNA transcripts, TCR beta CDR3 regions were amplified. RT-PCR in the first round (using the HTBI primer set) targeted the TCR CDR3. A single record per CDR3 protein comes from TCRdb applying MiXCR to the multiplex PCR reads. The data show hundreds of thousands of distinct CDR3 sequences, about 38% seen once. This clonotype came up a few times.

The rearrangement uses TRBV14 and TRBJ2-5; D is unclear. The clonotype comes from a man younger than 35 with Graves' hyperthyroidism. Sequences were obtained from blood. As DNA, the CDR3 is TGTGCCAGCAGCCAAGATTTGGAAGAGACCCAGTACTTC. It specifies CASSQDLEETQYF.